These 32 T cell receptor beta chains came from one sample sequenced in a study of vaccination effects on CD4 cells after COVID-19. Clones were read by immunoSEQ multiplex PCR, and TCRdb kept only the in-frame ones, dropping some. The sample includes 50,000 or so clones, 55% to 75% of them seen just once. These receptors are not linked to any known antigen. Subsequent to a culture period of less than twelve days, CD4+ T cells were isolated. Material: CD4+ T cells from PBMCs cultured without peptide, obtained before COVID-19 vaccination. These receptors were obtained from a human donor who received a COVID-19 vaccine.

This clone was observed a single time. The chain joins TRBV30 to TRBJ2-3, with a weak D call TRBD2 (5 bases). Germline loops: CDR1 GTSNPN, CDR2 SVGIG (reference sequence). V was shortened by 4 bases and J by 4 bases, with 12 bases between the two germline ends. This CDR3 spans 13 amino acids. The CDR3 region has the DNA TGTGCCTGGACTGGGCCCGGGGCAGATACGCAGTATTTT. Translating it yields CAWTGPGADTQYF.

Written as DNA, the CDR3 is TGCAGTGCTAGTGATGGGCGCAGGGGCTATGGCTACACCTTC. Encoded protein: CSASDGRRGYGYTF. This chain uses TRBV20-1 with TRBJ1-2; tentatively, D is TRBD1 (6 bases). V lost 3 bases to trimming and J lost 4 bases, with 15 bases between them. The CDR3 has 14 amino acids. Looked up from germline, CDR1 is DFQATT and CDR2 is SNEGSKA (reference sequence).

The chain uses TRBV12-3 or TRBV12-4 and TRBJ1-5; 10 bases match TRBD1. V gave up 6 bases and J gave up 6 bases; unmatched junction bases: 2. The CDR3 covers 13 residues. CDR3 DNA sequence: TGTGCCAGCAGCCGGACAGGGGGTCAGCCCCAGCATTTT. It codes for CASSRTGGQPQHF.

This rearrangement joins TRBV4-1 to TRBJ2-1; 10 bases line up with TRBD1. The trim removed 2 bases at V and 6 bases at J, leaving 19 bases unmatched. There are 20 residues in the CDR3. Germline values: CDR1 MGHRA, CDR2 YSYEKL. CDR3 region: CASSQPRDRGTRGNLNEQFF. In nucleotides, the CDR3 is TGCGCCAGCAGCCAACCCCGGGACAGGGGAACTCGCGGGAATCTCAATGAGCAGTTCTTC.

The chain uses TRBV27 and TRBJ2-3; a possible D gene is TRBD1 (6 bases). The CDR3 totals 16 residues. Germline assignment: CDR1 MNHEY and CDR2 SMNVEV (reference sequence). V was cut by 2 bases and J by 1 base, with 13 bases left in between. The CDR3 loop reads CASSLRVTGRTDTQYF. Written as DNA, the CDR3 is TGTGCCAGCAGTTTAAGGGTGACAGGCCGCACAGATACGCAGTATTTT.

The rearrangement uses TRBV28 and TRBJ1-2; 9 bases align to TRBD1. This CDR3 region has 14 residues. Unmatched junction bases numbered 7, after V lost 6 bases and J lost 5 bases. Germline lookup yields CDR1 MDHEN and CDR2 SYDVKM. The CDR3 here is CASRIGQGSYGYTF. Written as DNA, the CDR3 is TGTGCCAGCAGAATCGGACAGGGGTCTTATGGCTACACCTTC.

The V and J genes are TRBV28 and TRBJ1-3; D not resolved. With 6 bases removed from V and 0 bases from J, the gap between germline ends came to 6 bases. The CDR3 spans 13 residues. CDR1 and CDR2 from the germline V gene are MDHEN and SYDVKM. CDR3 sequence: CASSFLSGNTIYF. DNA for the CDR3: TGTGCCAGCAGCTTTCTCTCTGGAAACACCATATATTTT.

The chain has TRBV9 and TRBJ2-5, with D perhaps matching TRBD2 (5 bases). From germline, CDR1 is SGDLS and CDR2 YYNGEE. The CDR3 length is 14 residues. Trimming removed 0 bases at V and 1 base at J, with 7 bases between. CDR3 sequence reads: CASSVGRGQETQYF. In DNA form, the CDR3 reads TGTGCCAGCAGCGTAGGACGGGGCCAAGAGACCCAGTACTTC.

The chain employs TRBV28 and TRBJ2-2; a weak D match, TRBD2 (5 bases). Germline V gene data show CDR1 as MDHEN and CDR2 as SYDVKM. The CDR3 loop spans 17 amino acids. The V gene lost 6 bases and the J gene lost 5 bases, with 22 bases spanning the gap. CDR3 sequence reads: CASSPRGGFSTTGELFF. The CDR3 DNA reads TGTGCCAGCAGCCCCCGGGGTGGGTTCTCTACGACCGGGGAGCTGTTTTTT.

This chain links TRBV3-1 (or the pseudogene TRBV3-2) with TRBJ1-2; possibly TRBD1 for D (6 bases). V shed 6 bases and J shed 0 bases, with 23 bases lying between them. The germline V gene encodes CDR1 LGHDT and CDR2 YNNKEL (reference sequence). The CDR3 sequence is 18 residues long. The CDR3 here is CASSHLVGGRGANYGYTF. DNA for the CDR3: TGTGCCAGCAGTCACCTGGTGGGGGGGCGCGGGGCTAACTATGGCTACACCTTC.

The chain carries TRBV12-5 and TRBJ1-1, with D possibly TRBD1 on 5 matching bases. V lost 0 bases, J lost 7 bases, and 6 bases lay in between. The CDR3 covers 12 residues. Germline CDR1 is LGHNT and CDR2 is FRNRAP. The CDR3 region has the DNA TGTGCTAGTGGTTTGGTCGACAGTGAAGCTTTCTTT. It encodes CASGLVDSEAFF.

This sequence joins TRBV4-3 and TRBJ2-2, with TRBD1 as a possible D gene (6 bases). The CDR3 spans 16 residues. Per the germline V gene, CDR1 is LGHNA and CDR2 is YSLEER. Between the trimmed V and J ends, which lost 0 bases and 5 bases, there was a span of 13 bases. The CDR3 is CASSQDKTGRTGELFF. In DNA form, the CDR3 reads TGCGCCAGCAGCCAAGATAAAACAGGGAGAACCGGGGAGCTGTTTTTT.

On this clone itself: The germline gene is not matched at one end of the junction; a read error may be the cause. V and J are TRBV7-7 and TRBJ2-1; the match to TRBD1 covers 7 bases. Germline CDR1 SSHAT, CDR2 FNYEAQ (reference sequence). The CDR3 length is 15 residues. CDR3 DNA sequence: TGTGCTAGCAGCCCCCGTCAGGGGGTTGGATATGAGCAGTTCTTC. This translates into CASSPRQGVGYEQFF.

This clone has more than one count but fewer than ten. The V gene is TRBV11-1, the J gene TRBJ1-1; possible D gene TRBD1, 5 bases. V lost 1 base and J 1 base, leaving 7 bases between the germline ends. Germline loops: CDR1 SGHAT, CDR2 FQDESV (reference sequence). CDR3 size: 14 residues. The CDR3 loop reads CASSLGTQNTEAFF. The CDR3 DNA is TGTGCCAGCAGCTTAGGGACACAGAACACTGAAGCTTTCTTT.

The CDR3 is CASSIFVNQPQHF. For the CDR3, the DNA is TGTGCCAGTAGTATTTTTGTGAATCAGCCCCAGCATTTT. The J gene is TRBJ1-5, the V gene TRBV19; D gene unclear. V lost 3 bases and J lost 4, with 7 bases in between. CDR1 is LNHDA, CDR2 SQIVND, per germline (reference sequence). This CDR3 contains 13 residues.

The J gene is TRBJ1-2, the V gene TRBV10-3, with unresolved D. The germline CDR1 and CDR2 sequences are ENHRY and SYGVKD. The ends were cut back, 2 bases at V and 8 bases at J, with 12 bases in the middle. The CDR3 loop spans 13 amino acids. In DNA, the CDR3 is TGTGCCATCAGTGAGGGACGCGAAAACGGCTACACCTTC. It yields the protein CAISEGRENGYTF.

This clone appeared once. This sequence joins TRBV12-2 and TRBJ1-1; the table's TRBD1 call for D was not verified on the DNA. TRBV12-2 corresponds to a pseudogene. The CDR3 is 16 residues long. The CDR3 nucleotides are TGTGCAAGTCGCCGGTCCTGGGGGCCCCAGCTTCCAGAAGCTTTCTTT. Amino acid sequence: CASRRSWGPQLPEAFF.

The chain uses TRBV5-1 and TRBJ1-6, with D maybe TRBD1 (5 bases). V was pared by 2 bases and J by 7 bases, with 16 bases between. Germline V gene lookup returns CDR1 SGHRS and CDR2 YFSETQ. This CDR3 region has 16 residues. The CDR3 sequence is CASSFKGSGGNSPLHF. The DNA for the CDR3 is TGCGCCAGCAGCTTTAAGGGCTCGGGGGGAAATTCACCCCTCCACTTT.

The chain combines TRBV28 with TRBJ2-7; D unresolved. CDR3 length: 14 amino acids. Germline V gene sequence: CDR1 MDHEN, CDR2 SYDVKM. V lost 6 bases, J lost 4 bases, and 16 bases lay in between. CDR3 DNA sequence: TGTGCCAGCAGGCCCTGGTCCTCAAATTACGAGCAGTACTTC. This codes for CASRPWSSNYEQYF.

Points on this clone: The same CDR3 can be traced to other DNA sequences in this sample. J is TRBJ2-5 and V is TRBV24-1, with 7 nucleotides matching TRBD2. The CDR3 extends over 13 amino acids. CDR1 is KGHDR, CDR2 SFDVKD, per germline. V shed 4 bases and J 2 bases; nucleotides not matched to a gene: 0. In nucleotides, the CDR3 is TGTGCCACCAGTGACGGGGGGCAAGAGACCCAGTACTTC. Amino acids: CATSDGGQETQYF.

This clone was seen a handful of times. The chain recombines TRBV4-3 with TRBJ1-2; D is ambiguous. The CDR3 has 13 residues. The V gene's germline CDR1 is LGHNA and CDR2 YSLEER. The V and J ends lost 1 base and 8 bases respectively, with 11 bases between them. CDR3: CASSQVGSGGYTF. DNA for the CDR3: TGCGCCAGCAGCCAAGTGGGTAGTGGAGGCTACACCTTC.

The V and J genes are TRBV7-9 and TRBJ2-1, with D possibly matching TRBD2 (7 bases). V lost 5 bases, J lost 7 bases, and 24 bases lay in between. This CDR3 is built from 17 residues. In germline, CDR1 is SEHNR, CDR2 FQNEAQ (reference sequence). CDR3 in amino acids: CASSAPGGGGPLNEQFF. The DNA of the CDR3 is TGTGCCAGCAGCGCCCCGGGGGGCGGGGGCCCTTTGAATGAGCAGTTCTTC. The complete variable domain, with remaining parts taken from reference TRBV7-9 and TRBJ2-1, reads DTGVSQNPRHKITKRGQNVTFRCDPISEHNRLYWYRQTLGQGPEFLTYFQNEAQLEKSRLLSDRFSAERPKGSFSTLEIQRTEQGDSAMYLCASSAPGGGGPLNEQFFGPGTRLTVL.

The chain links TRBV6-5 to TRBJ2-1; 9 bases agree with TRBD1. J gave up 9 bases and V 4 bases, and 4 bases lay outside the gene matches. This CDR3 region has 13 residues. Germline CDR1 MNHEY, CDR2 SVGAGI. CDR3 protein: CASSSHRGLEQFF. The CDR3 bases are TGTGCCAGCAGTTCCCACAGGGGGCTTGAGCAGTTCTTC.

The chain combines TRBV18 with TRBJ2-3; 7 positions match TRBD1. The V and J ends lost 1 base and 1 base, in that order; junction bases with no gene match: 5. The CDR3 consists of 16 residues. Germline CDR1 and CDR2: KGHSH and LQKENI. The CDR3 DNA follows: TGTGCCAGCTCACCACGAAGACAGGGTGGCACAGATACGCAGTATTTT. Its translation: CASSPRRQGGTDTQYF. Full variable domain (outside the CDR3, taken from reference TRBV18 and TRBJ2-3): NAGVMQNPRHLVRRRGQEARLRCSPMKGHSHVYWYRQLPEEGLKFMVYLQKENIIDESGMPKERFSAEFPKEGPSILRIQQVVRGDSAAYFCASSPRRQGGTDTQYFGPGTRLTVL.

J is TRBJ1-3 and V is TRBV28; D may be TRBD1 (5 bases). Germline V gene sequence: CDR1 MDHEN, CDR2 SYDVKM. Trimming left V 11 bases short and J 0 bases short, with 17 bases between. There are 15 residues in the CDR3. DNA for the CDR3: TGTGCCTCTGGGGCAGTTCTTATCTCTGGAAACACCATATATTTT. This encodes CASGAVLISGNTIYF.

Only a few counts were recorded for this clone. V gene TRBV13 combines with J gene TRBJ1-1, with D perhaps TRBD1 (6 bases). CDR1 and CDR2 (germline): PRHDT, FYEKMQ (reference sequence). Trimming left V 6 bases short and J 0 bases short, with 11 bases between. The CDR3 sequence is 14 residues long. In DNA, the CDR3 is TGTGCCAGCAGATCCGGACAGATGAACACTGAAGCTTTCTTT. Protein product: CASRSGQMNTEAFF.

V gene TRBV19 combines with J gene TRBJ1-5; D might be TRBD1 (6 bases). The CDR3 totals 13 residues. Trimming took off 8 bases at V and 9 bases at J, with 17 bases between the two ends. Germline V gene lookup returns CDR1 LNHDA and CDR2 SQIVND (reference sequence). The CDR3 spells CASWRQGQGPQHF. The CDR3, as DNA: TGTGCCAGTTGGAGGCAGGGACAAGGGCCCCAGCATTTT. Filled out from reference TRBV19 and TRBJ1-5, the complete variable domain reads DGGITQSPKYLFRKEGQNVTLSCEQNLNHDAMYWYRQDPGQGLRLIYYSQIVNDFQKGDIAEGYSVSREKKESFPLTVTSAQKNPTAFYLCASWRQGQGPQHFGDGTRLSIL.

This chain joins TRBV14 and TRBJ1-4, with 10 bases fitting TRBD1. V lost 0 bases, J lost 0 bases, and 1 base stayed unmatched. The length of the CDR3 is 17 residues. Germline assignment: CDR1 SGHDN and CDR2 FVKESK. The CDR3 DNA follows: TGTGCCAGCAGCCAAGATGGACAGGGGGCAACTAATGAAAAACTGTTTTTT. This sequence encodes CASSQDGQGATNEKLFF.

V and J are TRBV4-2 and TRBJ1-3; D call uncertain. The CDR3 contains 15 residues. V lost 1 base, J lost 2 bases, and 9 bases lay in between. Germline V CDR1 and CDR2: LGHNA, YNFKEQ. DNA for the CDR3: TGTGCCAGCAGCCAAGCTAGAGGGACTGGAAACACCATATATTTT. Protein: CASSQARGTGNTIYF.

The genes are TRBV6-2 or TRBV6-3 and TRBJ1-2; possibly TRBD1 for D (6 bases). The CDR3 length is 14 residues. Germline loops: CDR1 MNHEY, CDR2 SVGEGT. Trimming left V 2 bases short and J 7 bases short, with 14 bases between. CDR3 residues: CASSYRARGGGYTF. CDR3 coding DNA: TGTGCCAGCAGTTACCGTGCCAGGGGAGGTGGCTACACCTTC.

This clone was detected only a few times. The J gene is TRBJ1-5, the V gene TRBV19, with D unclear. Trimming took off 0 bases at V and 2 bases at J, with 11 bases between the two ends. Germline V CDR1 and CDR2: LNHDA, SQIVND (reference sequence). CDR3 size: 16 residues. CDR3 loop: CASSIDPRDGNQPQHF. In DNA, the CDR3 is TGTGCCAGTAGTATAGATCCTCGGGATGGCAATCAGCCCCAGCATTTT. The entire variable domain, with the rest obtained from reference TRBV19 and TRBJ1-5, is as follows: DGGITQSPKYLFRKEGQNVTLSCEQNLNHDAMYWYRQDPGQGLRLIYYSQIVNDFQKGDIAEGYSVSREKKESFPLTVTSAQKNPTAFYLCASSIDPRDGNQPQHFGDGTRLSIL.

The rearrangement joins TRBV10-3 to TRBJ1-6, with D perhaps matching TRBD1 (5 bases). V was pared by 6 bases and J by 10 bases, with 19 bases between. The CDR3 spans 15 residues. Germline V gene sequence: CDR1 ENHRY, CDR2 SYGVKD. The CDR3: CAIRGETQGRSPLHF. The CDR3 DNA follows: TGTGCCATCAGGGGGGAGACCCAGGGCAGGTCACCCCTCCACTTT.